The 13 T cell receptor beta chains below all came from one sample that was sequenced in a study of regulatory T cells in long-lasting Graves disease. As for time point: persistent/refractory GD, antithyroid drugs over 5 years with positive TRAb. PBMC RNA was the source of the TCR library. CDR3 regions were amplified by Arm-PCR using iRepertoire HTBI primers to build TCR beta libraries. Each CDR3 protein gets one entry after TCRdb re-called the multiplex PCR reads with MiXCR. Of roughly 400,000 distinct CDR3 sequences in the sample, around a fifth were seen once. The sample consisted of peripheral blood mononuclear cells (PBMCs), taken when the disease was refractory, from a patient treated with antithyroid drugs. The receptors here all came from a female donor with Graves disease.

This clonotype was seen ten or more times. The chain recombines TRBV5-5 with TRBJ1-1; D call uncertain. Germline V gene sequence: CDR1 SGHKS, CDR2 YYEKEE (reference sequence). The CDR3 runs to 11 residues. V was cut by 6 bases and J by 3 bases, with 6 bases left in between. CDR3 DNA: TGTGCCAGCACCCCAGACACTGAAGCTTTCTTT. It translates to CASTPDTEAFF.

The genes are TRBV10-3 and TRBJ1-4, with unresolved D. Trimming pared 10 bases from V and 8 bases from J, leaving 14 bases between. Looked up from germline, CDR1 is ENHRY and CDR2 is SYGVKD. The CDR3 totals 12 residues. The CDR3 here is CATGDRGEKLFF. CDR3 nucleotides: TGTGCCACCGGAGACCGCGGGGAAAAACTGTTTTTT.

For this clonotype: Given a much more abundant clone one base away, this may be a read error. The V and J genes are TRBV2 and TRBJ2-2, with D uncertain. The CDR3 runs 14 residues. Per the germline V gene, CDR1 is SNHLY and CDR2 is FYNNEI. The V end was cut by 3 bases, the J end by 7 bases, with 12 bases between. This chain's CDR3 is CASSDEWAVGELFF. CDR3 in DNA: TGTGCCAGCAGTGACGAGTGGGCAGTCGGGGAGCTGTTTTTT.

The sample holds a few counts of this clonotype. This rearrangement joins TRBV7-8 to TRBJ2-3, with 10 bases aligning to TRBD2. The CDR3 consists of 15 residues. Germline-derived CDR1 and CDR2 are SGHVS and FQNEAQ. V shed 5 bases, J shed 6 bases, and the junction held 8 bases outside the gene matches. The CDR3, as DNA: TGTGCCAGCAGCCGCCGCAGCGGGAGGGGGGATACGCAGTATTTT. It codes for CASSRRSGRGDTQYF. The full variable domain, completed using reference TRBV7-8 and TRBJ2-3, is GAGVSQSPRYKVAKRGQDVALRCDPISGHVSLFWYQQALGQGPEFLTYFQNEAQLDKSGLPSDRFFAERPEGSVSTLKIQRTQQEDSAVYLCASSRRSGRGDTQYFGPGTRLTVL.

This clonotype was detected many times. The gene calls are TRBV12-3 or TRBV12-4 and TRBJ2-7, with 7 bases fitting TRBD1. This CDR3 region has 16 residues. V lost 1 base, J lost 6 bases, and 12 bases stayed unmatched. CDR3 region: CASSLVSGDSKPEQYF. The CDR3 nucleotides read TGTGCCAGCAGTTTAGTATCCGGGGACAGTAAACCCGAGCAGTACTTC.

The chain is built from TRBV19 and TRBJ2-5, with a weak D call TRBD2 (5 bases). V shed 11 bases and J shed 5 bases, with 15 bases lying between them. The germline V gene has CDR1 LNHDA and CDR2 SQIVND (reference sequence). The CDR3 contains 12 residues. The DNA of the CDR3 is TGTGCCCCCGGGCTAGCCGGTGAGACCCAGTACTTC. Its protein is CAPGLAGETQYF. Full variable domain (rest looked up from reference TRBV19 and TRBJ2-5): DGGITQSPKYLFRKEGQNVTLSCEQNLNHDAMYWYRQDPGQGLRLIYYSQIVNDFQKGDIAEGYSVSREKKESFPLTVTSAQKNPTAFYLCAPGLAGETQYFGPGTRLLVL.

This clonotype was picked up many times. This sequence joins TRBV6-1 and TRBJ2-5, with D possibly matching TRBD1 (8 bases). Trimming took 6 bases from V and 5 from J, leaving 25 bases between them. CDR1 and CDR2 from the germline V gene are MNHNS and SASEGT. The CDR3 covers 17 residues. DNA of the CDR3: TGTGCCAGCAGCAGACGCCTCCGAGACAGGGGAGGGGAGACCCAGTACTTC. It codes for CASSRRLRDRGGETQYF.

For this clonotype: This may be a read error, as it is one base from a much larger clone. Here the CDR3 DNA reads TGCGCCGCCGGCGGGGGCATGAACACTGAAGCTTTCTTT. Translation: CAAGGGMNTEAFF. This chain links TRBV10-2 with TRBJ1-1; tentative D call: TRBD1 (6 bases). CDR1 and CDR2 from the germline V gene are WSHSY and SAAADI. V was shortened by 11 bases and J by 0 bases, with 13 bases between the two germline ends. The CDR3 is 13 amino acids.

This clonotype has a handful of counts. The chain carries TRBV7-2 and TRBJ1-3, with a possible D match to TRBD1 (5 bases). V was clipped by 1 base and J by 3 bases, with 10 bases between them. This CDR3 region has 15 residues. The germline V gene encodes CDR1 SGHTA and CDR2 FQGNSA. CDR3 coding DNA: TGTGCCAGCAGCTTAGTCGGGGGTGTTGGAAACACCATATATTTT. It encodes CASSLVGGVGNTIYF. The full variable domain, with the rest looked up from reference TRBV7-2 and TRBJ1-3, is GAGVSQSPSNKVTEKGKDVELRCDPISGHTALYWYRQSLGQGLEFLIYFQGNSAPDKSGLPSDRFSAERTGGSVSTLTIQRTQQEDSAVYLCASSLVGGVGNTIYFGEGSWLTVV.

The J gene is TRBJ2-1, the V gene TRBV10-3; D is perhaps TRBD2 (7 bases). The CDR3 runs to 14 residues. The V gene's germline CDR1 is ENHRY and CDR2 SYGVKD. Trimming shortened V by 6 bases and J by 6 bases, and 15 bases separated the two germline ends. CDR3 nucleotides: TGTGCCATCAGACGGGGGGCATACAGCAATGAGCAGTTCTTC. It codes for CAIRRGAYSNEQFF.

This clonotype was seen a handful of times. This chain links TRBV18 with TRBJ2-7; a weak D match, TRBD1 (6 bases). This CDR3 has 14 amino acids. V lost 4 bases, J lost 3 bases, and 13 bases lay in between. Per germline, CDR1 KGHSH and CDR2 LQKENI. CDR3 loop: CASSLDRPNYEQYF. The CDR3 nucleotides read TGTGCCAGCTCACTTGACAGGCCCAACTACGAGCAGTACTTC.

This clonotype was counted many times. The V call is TRBV11-2, the J call TRBJ2-7, with D tentatively TRBD1 or TRBD2 (5 bases each). V was trimmed by 1 base and J by 0 bases, leaving 10 bases between them. The CDR3 sequence is 15 residues long. The germline V gene encodes CDR1 SGHAT and CDR2 FQNNGV. In DNA form, the CDR3 reads TGTGCCAGCAGCTTAGGTGGGACCCCCTCCTACGAGCAGTACTTC. This codes for CASSLGGTPSYEQYF.

This clonotype showed up many times. V usage is TRBV27 and J usage is TRBJ1-2; D is uncertain. Trimming cost V 6 bases and J 2 bases, with 13 bases left between them. This CDR3 is 14 amino acids long. Germline V gene data show CDR1 as MNHEY and CDR2 as SMNVEV (reference sequence). The CDR3 reads CASSPEHGNYGYTF. The DNA for the CDR3 is TGTGCCAGCAGCCCGGAACACGGCAACTATGGCTACACCTTC.